These 30 T cell receptor beta chains were sequenced from one sample in a study of glioma-infiltrating T cells. TCR alpha and beta CDR3 regions were amplified from RNA using iRepertoire nested multiplex PCR. MiXCR, run by TCRdb on the multiplex PCR reads, gives a single entry per CDR3 protein. The sample has about 380,000 distinct CDR3 sequences; about two fifths are singletons. Material: glioma tissue, nonneoplastic brain tissue, or PBMCs (not recorded which). These receptors all stem from a human donor with low-grade glioma or glioblastoma, undergoing nonglioma brain surgery, or in good health (not recorded which).

The V call is TRBV19, the J call TRBJ2-6; D unclear. The CDR3 contains 17 residues. V dropped 0 bases and J dropped 0 bases, with 9 bases sitting between them. Germline values: CDR1 LNHDA, CDR2 SQIVND (reference sequence). The CDR3 here is CASSIDISGSGANVLTF. In DNA form, the CDR3 reads TGTGCCAGTAGTATAGATATTTCGGGCTCTGGGGCCAACGTCCTGACTTTC.

This chain uses TRBV29-1 with TRBJ2-7, with D uncertain. Looked up from germline, CDR1 is SQVTM and CDR2 is ANQGSEA. The V end lost 4 bases, the J end lost 3 bases, and 4 bases lay between the germline ends. CDR3 length: 10 residues. Written as DNA, the CDR3 is TGCAGCGTTGCGGACTACGAGCAGTACTTC. Its protein is CSVADYEQYF.

The CDR3 is CASSSDSNNYGYTF. DNA of the CDR3: TGTGCCAGCAGCTCGGACAGTAACAACTATGGCTACACCTTC. The chain is built from TRBV7-2 and TRBJ1-2, with a possible D match to TRBD1 (6 bases). Trimming removed 4 bases at V and 2 bases at J, with 11 bases between. The CDR3 consists of 14 residues. Germline V gene data show CDR1 as SGHTA and CDR2 as FQGNSA.

This clonotype showed up just a few times. An end of the junction differs from the germline gene, which may be a read error. The CDR3 region has the DNA TGTGCCAGCACCCACCTTGACCCTTCCCGGGGGAGCACAGATAGGCAGTATTTT. Its translation is CASTHLDPSRGSTDRQYF. The genes are TRBV27 and TRBJ2-3, with TRBD2 as a possible D gene (6 bases). The length of the CDR3 is 18 residues. From germline, CDR1 is MNHEY and CDR2 SMNVEV (reference sequence).

The chain recombines TRBV20-1 with TRBJ1-5; 8 nucleotides agree with TRBD1. CDR1 is DFQATT, CDR2 SNEGSKA, per germline (reference sequence). V was clipped by 4 bases and J by 0 bases; unmatched bases: 8. The CDR3 runs 16 residues. The CDR3: CSATGQGGDSNQPQHF. CDR3 nucleotide sequence: TGCAGTGCTACTGGACAGGGCGGTGATAGCAATCAGCCCCAGCATTTT.

The chain joins TRBV12-3 or TRBV12-4 to TRBJ2-4; D perhaps matches TRBD1 (5 bases). V lost 6 bases, J lost 1 base, and 19 bases lay in between. The CDR3 runs 17 residues. The CDR3 region is CASSPARGPGAKNIQYF. Written as DNA, the CDR3 is TGTGCCAGCAGCCCGGCTAGGGGCCCCGGGGCCAAAAACATTCAGTACTTC.

Regarding this clonotype: This CDR3 is missing its conserved last phenylalanine or tryptophan, likely due to a read error. This chain uses TRBV7-9 with TRBJ2-1; D unclear. The CDR3 spans 17 residues. The V end lost 3 bases, the J end lost 6 bases, and 21 bases lay between the germline ends. Germline V CDR1 and CDR2: SEHNR, FQNEAQ (reference sequence). CDR3 bases: TGTGCCAGCAGCTTCCCGCTTGCCTGGCCCTTTTCCAATGAGCAGTTCCTC. This encodes CASSFPLAWPFSNEQFL.

The rearrangement joins TRBV7-9 to TRBJ1-4, with D possibly TRBD1 on 6 matching bases. V was trimmed by 7 bases and J by 7 bases, leaving 13 bases between them. CDR1 is SEHNR and CDR2 is FQNEAQ in the germline V gene (reference sequence). CDR3 length: 13 residues. CDR3 bases: TGTGCCAGCATCTTCACAGGGATTGAAAAACTGTTTTTT. As protein: CASIFTGIEKLFF. The whole variable domain, remainder taken from reference TRBV7-9 and TRBJ1-4, is DTGVSQNPRHKITKRGQNVTFRCDPISEHNRLYWYRQTLGQGPEFLTYFQNEAQLEKSRLLSDRFSAERPKGSFSTLEIQRTEQGDSAMYLCASIFTGIEKLFFGSGTQLSVL.

The chain links TRBV27 to TRBJ2-7; 14 positions agree with TRBD2. This CDR3 spans 16 amino acids. CDR1 is MNHEY, CDR2 SMNVEV, per germline (reference sequence). The V segment lost 5 bases and the J segment 4 bases; nucleotides outside the gene matches: 7. DNA for the CDR3: TGTGCCAGCAGTCCCTGGACTAGCGGGAGGAGGTACGAGCAGTACTTC. Its translation: CASSPWTSGRRYEQYF.

This chain connects TRBV24-1 to TRBJ2-1; D might be TRBD1 (6 bases). CDR1 KGHDR and CDR2 SFDVKD come from the germline V gene. The CDR3 is made up of 15 amino acids. V dropped 3 bases and J dropped 5 bases, with 13 bases sitting between them. CDR3 nucleotide sequence: TGTGCCACCAGTGATCGGGACAACCTGGACAATGAGCAGTTCTTC. The encoded protein is CATSDRDNLDNEQFF.

The rearrangement joins TRBV12-3 or TRBV12-4 to TRBJ2-3, with D perhaps assigned TRBD1 or TRBD2 (5 bases each). The CDR3 length is 15 residues. V was clipped by 5 bases and J by 1 base, with 13 bases between them. CDR3 sequence reads: CASSTRQGGTDTQYF. DNA for the CDR3: TGTGCCAGCAGTACACGCCAGGGAGGCACAGATACGCAGTATTTT.

This clonotype was seen many times. The chain links TRBV6-1 to TRBJ2-7; D remains unclear. The CDR3 is made up of 13 amino acids. The V end lost 7 bases, the J end lost 2 bases, and 12 bases lay between the germline ends. Per germline, CDR1 MNHNS and CDR2 SASEGT. CDR3 sequence reads: CASIKLFPYEQYF. The CDR3 bases are TGTGCCAGCATCAAACTTTTCCCCTACGAGCAGTACTTC.

For this clonotype: Given a much more abundant clone one base away, this may be a read error. The CDR3 carries no conserved terminal phenylalanine or tryptophan, so it likely arises from a read error. This chain joins TRBV6-1 and TRBJ2-3, with D possibly called TRBD1 or TRBD2 (6 bases each). Looked up from germline, CDR1 is MNHNS and CDR2 is SASEGT. CDR3 size: 17 residues. V was clipped by 2 bases and J by 2 bases, with 17 bases between them. The CDR3, as DNA: TGTGCCAGCAGTGAAACGCCGGGGGCTTTAAACACAGATACGCAGTATTCT. Translated, it gives CASSETPGALNTDTQYS.

This clonotype was recorded a few times. The chain joins TRBV2 to TRBJ1-1; 9 positions agree with TRBD1. J was trimmed by 3 bases and V by 6 bases; bases with no gene match: 2. CDR3 length: 13 residues. Germline V CDR1 and CDR2: SNHLY, FYNNEI. The CDR3 DNA reads TGTGCCAGCAGAGGACAGGGGTACACTGAAGCTTTCTTT. Translating it yields CASRGQGYTEAFF. The whole variable domain, filled in from reference TRBV2 and TRBJ1-1, reads EPEVTQTPSHQVTQMGQEVILRCVPISNHLYFYWYRQILGQKVEFLVSFYNNEISEKSEIFDDQFSVERPDGSNFTLKIRSTKLEDSAMYFCASRGQGYTEAFFGQGTRLTVV.

Notes on this clonotype: One base away lies a much larger clone, so this may be a sequencing read error. V gene TRBV6-2 or TRBV6-3 combines with J gene TRBJ2-2; D may match TRBD1 or TRBD2 (5 bases each). The CDR3 has 14 amino acids. CDR1 is MNHEY, CDR2 SVGEGT, per germline. The CDR3 loop reads CASKPGRNTGDLFF. CDR3 in DNA: TGTGCCAGCAAACCGGGACGGAACACCGGGGATCTGTTTTTT.

The sample holds a few counts of this clonotype. This sequence joins TRBV5-1 and TRBJ2-7; 8 positions agree with TRBD2. Germline lookup yields CDR1 SGHRS and CDR2 YFSETQ. The CDR3 consists of 14 residues. V trimming: 7 bases; J trimming: 12 bases; junction bases outside the gene matches: 18. CDR3 region: CASQHGGAGSFRYF. The CDR3 DNA reads TGCGCCAGCCAGCACGGGGGGGCAGGGTCCTTTCGGTACTTC.

CDR3 region: CSASRVRYGYTF. CDR3 coding DNA: TGCAGTGCTAGCAGGGTCAGGTATGGCTACACCTTC. V and J are TRBV20-1 and TRBJ1-2, with D possibly TRBD1 on 5 matching bases. The CDR3 has 12 residues. Per the germline V gene, CDR1 is DFQATT and CDR2 is SNEGSKA (reference sequence). V lost 3 bases to trimming and J lost 5 bases, with 10 bases between them.

The chain recombines TRBV11-3 with TRBJ2-5, with D maybe TRBD1 (6 bases). Germline assignment: CDR1 SGHNT and CDR2 YENEEA. This CDR3 region has 13 residues. V lost 2 bases, J lost 5 bases, and 9 bases lay in between. Here the CDR3 reads CASSLTGWETQYF. The CDR3 DNA sequence: TGTGCCAGCAGCTTAACAGGGTGGGAGACCCAGTACTTC.

At least ten counts were recorded for this clonotype. The chain joins TRBV28 to TRBJ1-1, with 9 bases aligning to TRBD1. Losses at the gene ends were 5 bases for V and 3 bases for J; bases not matched to a gene: 7. The V gene's germline CDR1 is MDHEN and CDR2 SYDVKM. The CDR3 runs to 15 residues. The CDR3 DNA follows: TGTGCCAGCAGTCCAAGGGACAGGGCTTACACTGAAGCTTTCTTT. As protein: CASSPRDRAYTEAFF.

Remarks on this clonotype: A much larger clone is a single base away; this may be a read error. The chain links TRBV7-2 to TRBJ2-3; D remains ambiguous. The DNA end is more similar to TRBJ1-5, so the J call may be wrong. This CDR3 comprises 16 residues. Germline V gene sequence: CDR1 SGHTA, CDR2 FQGNSA. This CDR3 reads CASSFRLAGGSDTQHF. The CDR3 coding sequence is TGTGCCAGCAGCTTCCGACTAGCGGGAGGCTCAGATACGCAGCATTTT.

The chain has TRBV19 and TRBJ2-1; 9 bases agree with TRBD2. The V gene's germline CDR1 is LNHDA and CDR2 SQIVND (reference sequence). J gave up 8 bases and V 7 bases, and 15 bases lay outside the gene matches. CDR3 size: 16 residues. CDR3 amino acids: CASIGGGVRVYDEQFF. As DNA, the CDR3 is TGTGCCAGTATAGGCGGGGGGGTTCGAGTTTACGATGAGCAGTTCTTC. Combining the CDR3 with reference TRBV19 and TRBJ2-1 gives the whole variable domain DGGITQSPKYLFRKEGQNVTLSCEQNLNHDAMYWYRQDPGQGLRLIYYSQIVNDFQKGDIAEGYSVSREKKESFPLTVTSAQKNPTAFYLCASIGGGVRVYDEQFFGPGTRLTVL.

Points on this clonotype: An end of the junction differs from the germline gene, which may be a read error. The J gene is TRBJ2-7, the V gene TRBV7-9; 7 positions agree with TRBD2. This CDR3 region has 17 residues. Germline CDR1 SEHNR, CDR2 FQNEAQ (reference sequence). The CDR3 coding sequence is TGTGCCAGCAGCTCGCTTGGTAAGACTAGCAGGTCCTACGAGCGGTACTTC. Protein product: CASSSLGKTSRSYERYF.

The chain is built from TRBV28 and TRBJ2-1; the D gene could be TRBD1 or TRBD2 (5 bases each). Trimming pared 7 bases from V and 10 bases from J, leaving 20 bases between. Germline V gene lookup returns CDR1 MDHEN and CDR2 SYDVKM. The CDR3 contains 14 residues. CDR3 amino acids: CASINPAGSYEQFF. The CDR3 coding sequence is TGTGCCAGCATCAACCCGGCAGGGAGCTACGAGCAGTTCTTC.

Points on this clonotype: This may come from a read error, since a much larger clone is one base off. J is TRBJ1-1 and V is TRBV6-2 or TRBV6-3; no reliable D call. The CDR3 runs to 15 residues. The germline gives CDR1 MNHEY, CDR2 SVGEGT. CDR3 protein: CASSLYSTMNTEDFF. CDR3 nucleotides: TGTGCCAGCAGTTTGTACAGTACTATGAACACTGAAGATTTCTTT.

This clonotype showed up just a few times. The rearrangement uses TRBV20-1 and TRBJ2-7; D ambiguous. The CDR3 is made up of 13 amino acids. CDR1 is DFQATT and CDR2 is SNEGSKA in the germline V gene (reference sequence). The ends were cut back, 5 bases at V and 6 bases at J, with 17 bases in the middle. Here the CDR3 reads CSAPTTARREQYF. CDR3 bases: TGCAGTGCTCCTACCACGGCCAGGCGCGAGCAGTACTTC.

This clonotype was observed at least ten times. CDR3 region: CASSLRNQPQHF. The CDR3 DNA sequence: TGTGCCAGCAGTTTGAGGAATCAGCCCCAGCATTTT. The V call is TRBV28, the J call TRBJ1-5; D ambiguous. Looked up from germline, CDR1 is MDHEN and CDR2 is SYDVKM. The CDR3 totals 12 residues. Trimming pared 3 bases from V and 4 bases from J, leaving 4 bases between.

In regard to this clonotype: Possible read error: a much larger clone is one base away. J is TRBJ2-1 and V is TRBV28; 9 nucleotides agree with TRBD2. The CDR3 contains 15 residues. From germline, CDR1 is MDHEN and CDR2 SYDVKM. V trimming: 4 bases; J trimming: 6 bases; junction bases outside the gene matches: 7. The CDR3 DNA is TGTGCCAGCAGTTCTCCGAGACTAGCGGCCAATGAGCAGTTCTTC. As protein: CASSSPRLAANEQFF.

J is TRBJ2-3 and V is TRBV5-1, with 11 bases aligning to TRBD2. Germline values: CDR1 SGHRS, CDR2 YFSETQ. The CDR3 is 16 residues long. Trimming at V came to 0 bases and at J to 2 bases, leaving 2 bases not matched to a gene. CDR3 in amino acids: CASSLVAGGNTDTQYF. The CDR3 DNA follows: TGCGCCAGCAGCTTGGTAGCGGGAGGGAACACAGATACGCAGTATTTT. The variable domain in full, completed from reference TRBV5-1 and TRBJ2-3, reads KAGVTQTPRYLIKTRGQQVTLSCSPISGHRSVSWYQQTPGQGLQFLFEYFSETQRNKGNFPGRFSGRQFSNSRSEMNVSTLELGDSALYLCASSLVAGGNTDTQYFGPGTRLTVL.

A few counts support this clonotype. This chain connects TRBV28 to TRBJ2-7, with TRBD1 identical over 11 bases. The V segment lost 6 bases and the J segment 5 bases; nucleotides outside the gene matches: 3. Per germline, CDR1 MDHEN and CDR2 SYDVKM. This CDR3 has 13 residues. The DNA for the CDR3 is TGTGCCAGCAGCCTGGACAGGGGGCACGAGCAGTACTTC. This gives the protein CASSLDRGHEQYF.

This clonotype was counted many times. The V and J genes are TRBV4-3 and TRBJ2-7, with TRBD2 matching 7 bases. This CDR3 is built from 15 residues. Germline V gene sequence: CDR1 LGHNA, CDR2 YSLEER. V gave up 4 bases and J gave up 0 bases; unmatched junction bases: 6. CDR3: CASSPSGQTSYEQYF. The DNA for the CDR3 is TGCGCCAGCAGCCCTAGCGGCCAAACCTCCTACGAGCAGTACTTC.